This record covers a single TCR beta chain. What this receptor recognizes is not known. No much larger clone is present one base from it, and per-base qualities are unavailable. This entry comes from a study of shared clonotypes between healthy human individuals (dated by TCRdb to about 2020). At the level of the whole study: The cohort comprised a couple of women and a few men aged 18 to 49 years. Different laboratories and diverse techniques were used to prepare libraries and sequence TCR repertoires, to increase sequencing depth and limit assay-specific biases. To estimate repertoire size and how much clonotype sharing occurs between individuals, the study deeply sequenced the blood TCR repertoires of 4 to 6 healthy adults. Per donor, three plates each were used for CD4 naive and CD4 memory, two for CD8 naive, and one for CD8 memory. Per donor, leukapheresis produced somewhere between about 0.8 and 9 billion PBMCs.

Using the deep immunoSEQ assay, TCR CDR3 regions were amplified from genomic DNA by multiplex PCR. Genomic DNA extracted from each cell subset was distributed evenly over all wells of several immunoSEQ 96-well plates, and each plate served as one replicate. For sorted subsets, each replicate PCR was loaded with roughly 0.2 ug genomic DNA, equivalent to 25,000 to 30,000 T cell genomes. The purified libraries were quantified using a Qubit 3.0 fluorometer, sized with a Bioanalyzer 2100, and then quantified again using the KAPA Library Quantification kit. Every immunoSEQ 96-well plate was sequenced on a dedicated single-read 150-cycle Illumina NextSeq 550 flow cell. The paper's processing steps were these. Because only junctional sequences without quality scores were contained in the immunoSEQ output, filtering matching that applied to full-length reads could not be performed. Sequences were annotated with PyIR, a Python wrapper for IgBLAST v1.9, and V/J genes and CDR3 were assigned using IMGT germline references. Reads were filtered out if the reads had weak V/J assignments (E-value above 1e-6), no CDR3, stop codons, out-of-frame junctions, or ambiguous translated residues. V3J clonotypes were defined as sequences sharing the same inferred V gene, J gene, and CDR3 amino acid sequence. The percentage overlap between two repertoires was calculated by dividing the number of shared unique clonotypes by the size of the smaller repertoire. RTK rarefaction, the Chao1 estimator, and Recon v2.1 estimates of unobserved clonotypes were used to assess repertoire richness. OLGA was used to compute generation probabilities for all TCRbeta clonotypes that the gDNA method yielded from four donors. This is the immuneACCESS table as TCRdb keeps it, with only in-frame sequences that have V and J called. A part of the clones is gone; compared with another copy, unresolved V genes explain less than half, and the rest is unexplained. V, J and clone size reflect that table, while D and trimming were determined from the DNA. The sample table holds about 750,000 clones, of which around 92% were seen once. The ten most abundant clones make up under 30% of the sample.

CD8 naive samples consisted of CD45RO-negative cells that were positively selected for CCR7, yielding a CD45RA+CCR7+ population without TemRA cells. The donors were healthy, HIV-negative adults with no recently reported acute infections or vaccinations. All donors were Caucasian adults living in Nashville, Tennessee, USA. Blood was obtained by leukapheresis, after which PBMCs were separated by Ficoll-Histopaque density gradient centrifugation and cryopreserved in liquid nitrogen vapor phase. Purity and quantity of every magnetically sorted T cell population were checked by analytical flow cytometry. Genomic DNA was isolated from each sorted fraction and quantified by UV absorbance on a Nanodrop 2000c. The CDR3 runs 14 amino acids, cysteine and phenylalanine included. The only DNA kept is the CDR3, 42 bases in frame from the first base. In the germline V gene, CDR1 corresponds to MDHEN and CDR2 to SYDVKM. V gives up 6 bases and J gives up 1 base, and the segment between their germline ends measures 12 bases.

The full study reports these points: Clonotypes shared by all four sorted-subset donors showed higher generation probabilities than non-shared clonotypes. Sampling was restricted to blood, and TCR repertoires in tissue are likely to differ from TCR repertoires in blood. Naive subsets generally had larger estimated clonotype richness than memory subsets. Pairwise subsampling led to the expectation that sequencing depth would affect the degree of clonotype sharing among donors. Across a few donors, roughly 5% of naive CD4, more than 3% of naive CD8, roughly 2.3% of memory CD4, and roughly 0.41% of memory CD8 clonotypes were shared. Even with the large sequencing depth, rarefaction of the sorted-subset datasets indicated that sequencing was incomplete. Because the study included a small number of donors, the genetic and exposure-history diversity represented was limited.

This TCR came from a young man in good health. The sequence joins TRBV28 to TRBJ1-1; the D segment cannot be called with confidence. The specimen sequenced was naive CD8+ T cells sorted from blood. In the paper's terms, the cell subset or site label means: CD45RA+CCR7+. The nucleotides read TGTGCCAGCAGGGAACCAGGAGGGAACACTGAAGCTTTCTTT. Its protein reads: CASREPGGNTEAFF.